The 5 T cell receptor beta chains given below trace back to one sample, sequenced in a study of blood T cells in healthy people across ages (dated by TCRdb to 2015 to 2017). Libraries were built with 5' RACE. Reads for this sample came from an Illumina HiSeq 2500. A second roughly 7 to 11 cycle PCR used a sample-barcoded 5' primer and a J-beta primer mix. In-frame beta chains were kept once TCRdb had trimmed the public reads at Q25 with fastp and called clones with MiXCR. Under each unique CDR3 protein, matching rows form one entry showing the most common genes and DNA. This sample comprises about 670,000 distinct CDR3 sequences, roughly half of them detected only once. The ten biggest clones cover about 13% of the sample. The sample was blood. The origin of the receptors is an elderly woman in good health.

For this clonotype: With a much larger clone just one base away, this may be a read error. The chain has TRBV13 and TRBJ2-3, with a weak D call TRBD1 (5 bases). Germline V gene sequence: CDR1 PRHDT, CDR2 FYEKMQ (reference sequence). CDR3 length: 14 residues. CDR3 sequence (DNA): TGTGCCAGCAGCTTCCGAAGGAACACAGGTACGCAGTATTTT. Translation: CASSFRRNTGTQYF.

This clonotype was observed many times. The rearrangement uses TRBV9 and TRBJ1-6, with 7 bases matching TRBD1. The CDR3 has 16 amino acids. The germline CDR1 and CDR2 sequences are SGDLS and YYNGEE. With 1 base clipped from V and 4 bases from J, the junction kept 5 bases outside the gene matches. The CDR3 loop is CASSVWDSPYNSPLHF. The CDR3 DNA follows: TGTGCCAGCAGCGTATGGGACAGCCCTTATAATTCACCCCTCCACTTT.

This clonotype was seen just once. The chain employs TRBV10-3 and TRBJ2-1; a weak D match, TRBD1 (6 bases). CDR3 size: 15 residues. The V gene lost 9 bases and the J gene lost 0 bases, with 15 bases spanning the gap. CDR1 is ENHRY, CDR2 SYGVKD, per germline. CDR3 in amino acids: CAISPTGSSYNEQFF. DNA of the CDR3: TGTGCCATTAGCCCCACAGGGAGCTCCTACAATGAGCAGTTCTTC.

This clonotype was recorded at least ten times. A junction end diverges from the germline sequence, so it may reflect a read error. This chain links TRBV6-6 with TRBJ2-2, with a tentative D call TRBD2 (5 bases). The CDR3 length is 12 residues. Germline V gene lookup returns CDR1 MNHNY and CDR2 SVGAGI (reference sequence). The CDR3 spells CASRPAVGVLFF. CDR3 DNA sequence: TGTGCCAGCAGGCCTGCGGTCGGGGTGCTGTTTTTT.

The gene calls are TRBV4-3 and TRBJ2-3, with D possibly TRBD2 on 6 matching bases. V was cut by 4 bases and J by 2 bases, with 13 bases left in between. The germline V gene encodes CDR1 LGHNA and CDR2 YSLEER. This CDR3 region has 15 residues. DNA of the CDR3: TGCGCCAGCAGCCCAGGGACTCATATCACAGATACGCAGTATTTT. Its protein product is CASSPGTHITDTQYF.